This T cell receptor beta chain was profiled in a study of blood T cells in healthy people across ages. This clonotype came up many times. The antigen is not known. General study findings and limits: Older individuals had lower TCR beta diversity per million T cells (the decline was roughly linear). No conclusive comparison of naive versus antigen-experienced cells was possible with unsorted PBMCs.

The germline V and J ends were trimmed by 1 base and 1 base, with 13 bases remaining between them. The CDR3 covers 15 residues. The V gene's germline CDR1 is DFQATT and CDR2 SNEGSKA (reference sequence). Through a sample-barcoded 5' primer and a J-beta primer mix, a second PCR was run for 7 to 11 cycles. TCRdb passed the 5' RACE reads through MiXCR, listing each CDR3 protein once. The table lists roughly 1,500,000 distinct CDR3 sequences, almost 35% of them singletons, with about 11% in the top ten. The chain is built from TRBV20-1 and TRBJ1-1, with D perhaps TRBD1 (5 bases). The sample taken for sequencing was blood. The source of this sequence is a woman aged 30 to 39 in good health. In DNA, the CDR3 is TGCAGTGCTAGAGTGCAGGGCGTACCGAACACTGAAGCTTTCTTT. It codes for CSARVQGVPNTEAFF.